These T cell receptor beta chains were read from a single sample in a study of shared clonotypes between healthy human individuals. The assay was immunoSEQ multiplex PCR, and TCRdb's table has in-frame clones only and misses some. The sample holds more than 2 million clones, nearly 97% seen once. What was sequenced was naive CD4+ T cells sorted from blood. The receptor source for this set is a man aged 18 to 35 in good health. Each CDR3 is given with its conserved first and last residue. A D gene is named only where the DNA matches it firmly. Size is stated for part of the rows, as once, few or many counts, or as a class when the clone is expanded.

DNA: TGTGCCAGCAGCACTTACTCCCTGACCGGGGAGCTGTTTTTT
CDR3: CASSTYSLTGELFF
D: -
J: TRBJ2-2
V: TRBV7-2
size: -

DNA: TGTGCCAGCATCCTGGGCGGGGCTAGTGGAGAAAAACTGTTTTTT
CDR3: CASILGGASGEKLFF
D: -
J: TRBJ1-4
V: TRBV11-2
size: -

DNA: TGTGCCGTAACACGGACAGTGGATTCACCCCTCCACTTT
CDR3: CAVTRTVDSPLHF
D: -
J: TRBJ1-6
V: TRBV6-1
size: -

DNA: TGTGCCAGCAGCTTGCAGGGGGGCCTTTATGAGCAGTTCTTC
CDR3: CASSLQGGLYEQFF
D: -
J: TRBJ2-1
V: TRBV11-2
size: -

DNA: TGTGCCAGTAGTATTGGGGCAGGGGAATCACCCCTCCACTTT
CDR3: CASSIGAGESPLHF
D: -
J: TRBJ1-6
V: TRBV19
size: -

DNA: TGTGCCAGCAGCAGAAGGGGGGATATTGGCACAGATACGCAGTATTTT
CDR3: CASSRRGDIGTDTQYF
D: -
J: TRBJ2-3
V: TRBV9
size: -

DNA: TGTGCCAGCAGTGGGGGACCGAAAGACACAGATACGCAGTATTTT
CDR3: CASSGGPKDTDTQYF
D: -
J: TRBJ2-3
V: TRBV2
size: -

DNA: TGTGCCAGCAGTGTCGGAACTAAGGGCCCGTCACCCCTCCACTTT
CDR3: CASSVGTKGPSPLHF
D: -
J: TRBJ1-6
V: TRBV6-5
size: -

DNA: TGTGCCAGCAGTCGGCAACAGGGAGGCGGCACTGAAGCTTTCTTT
CDR3: CASSRQQGGGTEAFF
D: -
J: TRBJ1-1
V: TRBV27
size: -

DNA: TGCAGTGCTAATGGCAATCAGCCCCAGCATTTT
CDR3: CSANGNQPQHF
D: -
J: TRBJ1-5
V: TRBV20-1
size: -

DNA: TGTGCCAGCAACTCCCCAGGCAGGGACTATGGCTACACCTTC
CDR3: CASNSPGRDYGYTF
D: -
J: TRBJ1-2
V: TRBV28
size: once

DNA: TGTGCCAGCTCACCAGGTTCTAACTATGGCTACACCTTC
CDR3: CASSPGSNYGYTF
D: -
J: TRBJ1-2
V: TRBV18
size: -

DNA: TGTGCCAGCAGCGTAGGGGACAGGGCCACCGGGGAGCTGTTTTTT
CDR3: CASSVGDRATGELFF
D: TRBD1
J: TRBJ2-2
V: TRBV9
size: once

DNA: TGTGCCTGGAGTAGGACAGGGACTCAGCCCCAGCATTTT
CDR3: CAWSRTGTQPQHF
D: TRBD1
J: TRBJ1-5
V: TRBV30
size: few

DNA: TGTGCCAGCAGTTCCCGACAGTACGAGCAGTACTTC
CDR3: CASSSRQYEQYF
D: -
J: TRBJ2-7
V: TRBV27
size: -

DNA: TGTGCCAGCAGCTTGGCGAGCGGGGGTGAGCAGTTCTTC
CDR3: CASSLASGGEQFF
D: TRBD2
J: TRBJ2-1
V: TRBV5-8
size: -

DNA: TGCGCCAGCAGCTCCCGGCAGCTGAACACTGAAGCTTTCTTT
CDR3: CASSSRQLNTEAFF
D: -
J: TRBJ1-1
V: TRBV5-1
size: -

DNA: TGTGCCAGCAGGCAGACAGGGGCCTCCTACGAGCAGTACTTC
CDR3: CASRQTGASYEQYF
D: TRBD1
J: TRBJ2-7
V: TRBV6-1
size: -

DNA: TGTGCCAGCAGCTCTGATGGGGGCGGCTCCTACGAGCAGTACTTC
CDR3: CASSSDGGGSYEQYF
D: -
J: TRBJ2-7
V: TRBV11-2
size: -

DNA: TGTGCCAGCAGTGAGACTAGCGGGGCGAACTTGCCTCCTGGCTACGAGCAGTACTTC
CDR3: CASSETSGANLPPGYEQYF
D: TRBD2
J: TRBJ2-7
V: TRBV2
size: -

DNA: TGTGCCATCAGCTGGGGGGACACCTTCACAGATACGCAGTATTTT
CDR3: CAISWGDTFTDTQYF
D: -
J: TRBJ2-3
V: TRBV10-3
size: -

DNA: TGTGCCAGCAGCAGTAAAATCAAGGGGACCCAGTACTTC
CDR3: CASSSKIKGTQYF
D: -
J: TRBJ2-5
V: TRBV21-1
size: -

DNA: TGTGCCAGCAGCTTACCGGGCGACACCGGGGAGCTGTTTTTT
CDR3: CASSLPGDTGELFF
D: -
J: TRBJ2-2
V: TRBV5-4
size: -

DNA: TGTGCCAGCAGTTTCCGACTTTGGGGCACAGATACGCAGTATTTT
CDR3: CASSFRLWGTDTQYF
D: -
J: TRBJ2-3
V: TRBV28
size: -

DNA: TGTGCCAGCGCCGGGACAGGCAAATCTGGGGCCAACGTCCTGACTTTC
CDR3: CASAGTGKSGANVLTF
D: TRBD1
J: TRBJ2-6
V: TRBV2
size: -

DNA: TGTGCCAGCAGCTCATCTAGCGGGAGAACTAATGAGCAGTTCTTC
CDR3: CASSSSSGRTNEQFF
D: TRBD2
J: TRBJ2-1
V: TRBV5-4
size: -

DNA: TGCGCCAGCAGCTTGGCTCTAGCGATATACAATGAGCAGTTCTTC
CDR3: CASSLALAIYNEQFF
D: -
J: TRBJ2-1
V: TRBV5-1
size: -

DNA: TGTGCCAGCAGTGAATCTGGATGGGCTAAAAACTATGGCTACACCTTC
CDR3: CASSESGWAKNYGYTF
D: -
J: TRBJ1-2
V: TRBV25-1
size: -

DNA: TGTGCCAGCAGCCTAGACAGGGCCGGCACAGATACGCAGTATTTT
CDR3: CASSLDRAGTDTQYF
D: TRBD1
J: TRBJ2-3
V: TRBV5-8
size: -

DNA: TGTGCCAGCAGTGACCCTAGGCAGGGGGCTAGAAAACTGTTTTTT
CDR3: CASSDPRQGARKLFF
D: TRBD1
J: TRBJ1-4
V: TRBV25-1
size: -

DNA: TGTGCCAGCAGCGCCTTGGCGGGGGATACGCAGTATTTT
CDR3: CASSALAGDTQYF
D: -
J: TRBJ2-3
V: TRBV6-1
size: -

DNA: TGTGCCAGCAGTTTCCCCCGGGCCTCTAACTATGGCTACACCTTC
CDR3: CASSFPRASNYGYTF
D: -
J: TRBJ1-2
V: TRBV28
size: once

DNA: TGTGCCAGCGGTCCGGCAGGGGCGTACGAGCAGTACTTC
CDR3: CASGPAGAYEQYF
D: -
J: TRBJ2-7
V: TRBV6-5
size: -

DNA: TGTGCCACCAGCAGAGAGGGACTAGCGGGAGTGTGGGAGCAGTACTTC
CDR3: CATSREGLAGVWEQYF
D: TRBD2
J: TRBJ2-7
V: TRBV15
size: once

DNA: TGTGCCAGCAGCGCCACTAGCGGGGGGGCCAGGCACAATGAGCAGTTCTTC
CDR3: CASSATSGGARHNEQFF
D: TRBD2
J: TRBJ2-1
V: TRBV11-2
size: -

DNA: TGCGCCAGCAGCTTGGATGTCGGGGGTCAATATGGCTACACCTTC
CDR3: CASSLDVGGQYGYTF
D: -
J: TRBJ1-2
V: TRBV5-1
size: -

DNA: TGCGCCAGCAGCCCACAGCCCGGGACACCTCATCCTGAGGACTTC
CDR3: CASSPQPGTPHPEDF
D: -
J: TRBJ2-7
V: TRBV5-1
size: -

DNA: TGTGCCAGCAGCTTGGGAGGGGGGACAGGGGTCCCCGGGATGGCCCAGTACTTC
CDR3: CASSLGGGTGVPGMAQYF
D: TRBD1
J: TRBJ2-5
V: TRBV5-4
size: -

DNA: TGTGCCAGCAGCTCCCGCAGTGAGGGCTACACCTTC
CDR3: CASSSRSEGYTF
D: -
J: TRBJ1-2
V: TRBV5-6
size: -

DNA: TGTGCCAGCAGCTTAGGGACTAGCGGGCTTAGCACAGATACGCAGTATTTT
CDR3: CASSLGTSGLSTDTQYF
D: TRBD2
J: TRBJ2-3
V: TRBV7-8
size: -

DNA: TGCGCCAGCAGCTTGGCCGGAACATCTTCCGCCCCCTATGGCTACACCTTC
CDR3: CASSLAGTSSAPYGYTF
D: -
J: TRBJ1-2
V: TRBV5-1
size: -

DNA: TGTGCCAGCAGTTACGGCTGGGGCTCCACGGCACCCCTCCACTTT
CDR3: CASSYGWGSTAPLHF
D: -
J: TRBJ1-6
V: TRBV6-5
size: -

DNA: TGCGCCAGCAGCCAAGAACTAGCGGGAGTGGACGAGCAGTACTTC
CDR3: CASSQELAGVDEQYF
D: TRBD2
J: TRBJ2-7
V: TRBV4-3
size: -

DNA: TGTGCCAGCAGCCAAGAGGCGAATTCTAACAATCAGCCCCAGCATTTT
CDR3: CASSQEANSNNQPQHF
D: -
J: TRBJ1-5
V: TRBV4-2
size: -

DNA: TGTGCCAGCAGCTTGGTCGGCGGGAGGTCTACCTACGAGCAGTACTTC
CDR3: CASSLVGGRSTYEQYF
D: TRBD2
J: TRBJ2-7
V: TRBV5-5
size: -

DNA: TGTGCCAACCGGGACAGCTCCTTCAAGCAGTACTTC
CDR3: CANRDSSFKQYF
D: TRBD1
J: TRBJ2-7
V: TRBV6-1
size: -

DNA: TGTGCCAGCAGGGACTCCTTAGCCAAAAACATTCAGTACTTC
CDR3: CASRDSLAKNIQYF
D: -
J: TRBJ2-4
V: TRBV19
size: -

DNA: TGTGCCAGCAGCGCACAGTGGGGAGAGACCCAGTACTTC
CDR3: CASSAQWGETQYF
D: -
J: TRBJ2-5
V: TRBV27
size: once

DNA: TGCGCCAGCAGCTGGGACACAGGGGGCAATCAGCCCCAGCATTTT
CDR3: CASSWDTGGNQPQHF
D: TRBD1
J: TRBJ1-5
V: TRBV5-1
size: -

DNA: TGTGCCAGCAGTAAGGACAGGGGTACAGATACGCAGTATTTT
CDR3: CASSKDRGTDTQYF
D: TRBD1
J: TRBJ2-3
V: TRBV2
size: once

DNA: TGCGCCAGCAGCTTGGAAGCGATAGAGACCCAGTACTTC
CDR3: CASSLEAIETQYF
D: -
J: TRBJ2-5
V: TRBV5-1
size: -

DNA: TGTGCCAGCAGCTTAGGGGGTTCTAGCTTCAATGAGCAGTTCTTC
CDR3: CASSLGGSSFNEQFF
D: -
J: TRBJ2-1
V: TRBV5-6
size: -

DNA: TGTGCCAGCGGGACTAGCGGGAACAATGAGCAGTTCTTC
CDR3: CASGTSGNNEQFF
D: TRBD2
J: TRBJ2-1
V: TRBV6-5
size: -